This TCR beta chain is from a study of blood T cell repertoires in COVID-19. V shed 4 bases and J shed 4 bases, with 13 bases lying between them. The V gene's germline CDR1 is MDHEN and CDR2 SYDVKM. This CDR3 has 14 amino acids. As processed by the authors: Amplification of reference gene primers provided the estimated nucleated cell counts. The table came from immunoSEQ multiplex PCR; TCRdb's copy has only in-frame clones and leaves some out. For V, J and clone size, that table is used; D and trimming come from the DNA. The table records around 94,000 clones, 84% of them present only once. What was sequenced was peripheral blood. The sequence was obtained from a human donor in a cohort sampled during active COVID-19. The rearrangement uses TRBV28 and TRBJ2-5, with D possibly matching TRBD2 (7 bases). The CDR3 DNA reads as TGTGCCAGCAGTTGGAGGGGGGGGACAGAGACCCAGTACTTC. Amino acids: CASSWRGGTETQYF.